One and the same sample provided the 7 T cell receptor beta chains below, sequenced in a study of OX40 agonist ivuxolimab in advanced cancers. Method: immunoSEQ multiplex PCR; TCRdb's copy keeps in-frame clones and lacks some. The top ten hold roughly 0.42% of the sample, which has fewer than 85,000 clones, approximately 90% seen once. The source was CD4+ or CD8+ T cells sorted from blood, collected in a trial of the OX40 agonist ivuxolimab. The receptors stem from an adult with an advanced solid tumor such as melanoma, head and neck, liver or kidney cancer.

The rearrangement links TRBV10-3 to TRBJ2-2; D is possibly TRBD1 (6 bases). Germline values: CDR1 ENHRY, CDR2 SYGVKD. CDR3 size: 15 residues. The V end was cut by 11 bases, the J end by 2 bases, with 18 bases between. CDR3 region: CASVDRQPNTGELFF. DNA of the CDR3: TGTGCCTCCGTGGACAGACAACCTAACACCGGGGAGCTGTTTTTT.

This clone has a handful of counts. The V and J genes are TRBV10-3 and TRBJ1-6, with 8 bases matching TRBD1. V shed 3 bases and J 5 bases; nucleotides not matched to a gene: 6. The germline gives CDR1 ENHRY, CDR2 SYGVKD. The CDR3 length is 16 residues. In DNA, the CDR3 is TGTGCCATCAGTGAAACCGGGACAGGCAATAATTCACCCCTCCACTTT. Translating gives CAISETGTGNNSPLHF.

The J gene is TRBJ2-2, the V gene TRBV4-1; TRBD2 is a possible D gene (7 bases). The ends were cut back, 2 bases at V and 0 bases at J, with 10 bases in the middle. This CDR3 has 16 residues. Germline V gene data show CDR1 as MGHRA and CDR2 as YSYEKL. CDR3 amino acids: CASSQWGGANTGELFF. The CDR3 nucleotides are TGCGCCAGCAGCCAATGGGGGGGCGCGAACACCGGGGAGCTGTTTTTT.

The V gene is TRBV5-5, the J gene TRBJ1-6; TRBD1 aligns across 7 bases. With V trimmed by 0 bases and J by 4 bases, 4 bases remained unmatched. Germline loops: CDR1 SGHKS, CDR2 YYEKEE (reference sequence). The CDR3 spans 16 residues. DNA of the CDR3: TGTGCCAGCAGCTTGGGGGGGACAGCTTATAATTCACCCCTCCACTTT. Protein product: CASSLGGTAYNSPLHF.

The chain recombines TRBV11-2 with TRBJ1-1, with a weak D call TRBD1 (6 bases). Germline V CDR1 and CDR2: SGHAT, FQNNGV. V dropped 1 base and J dropped 1 base, with 13 bases sitting between them. This CDR3 region has 16 residues. In DNA, the CDR3 is TGTGCCAGCAGCTTAGGCACAGGGAGTGCGAACACTGAAGCTTTCTTT. It encodes CASSLGTGSANTEAFF.

The V call is TRBV28, the J call TRBJ1-2; TRBD1 might be the D (6 bases). Trimming removed 7 bases from V and 2 bases from J, with 14 bases in between. Germline CDR1 and CDR2: MDHEN and SYDVKM. The CDR3 consists of 14 residues. The CDR3 nucleotides are TGTGCCAGCACCCTAGGGGGAGGGAACTATGGCTACACCTTC. It yields the protein CASTLGGGNYGYTF.

V and J are TRBV19 and TRBJ2-2; D is unresolved. Germline V gene sequence: CDR1 LNHDA, CDR2 SQIVND (reference sequence). This CDR3 has 15 residues. The germline V and J ends were trimmed by 5 bases and 6 bases, with 16 bases remaining between them. The DNA of the CDR3 is TGTGCCAGTAGTCCTCTTTGGGGAAGGGCCGGGGAGCTGTTTTTT. It encodes CASSPLWGRAGELFF.